Presented here are 24 T cell receptor beta chains from one specimen sequenced in a study of cytomegalovirus exposure and HLA in healthy donors. Primers: 60 Vbeta forward and 13 Jbeta reverse. Some clones are missing from TCRdb's copy, which holds only in-frame ones; the method was immunoSEQ multiplex PCR. The sample contains fewer than 200,000 clones, around 80% of which appear only once. The material sequenced was PBMCs. These receptors were obtained from a woman between 40 and 50 years old in good health and CMV-seronegative.

CDR3 residues: CSVEDGLKGHYEQYF. The CDR3 nucleotides are TGCAGCGTTGAAGACGGGCTCAAGGGACACTACGAGCAGTACTTC. The J gene is TRBJ2-7, the V gene TRBV29-1; maybe TRBD1 (6 bases). The CDR3 sequence is 15 residues long. Between the trimmed V and J ends, which lost 0 bases and 3 bases, there was a span of 15 bases. Germline-derived CDR1 and CDR2 are SQVTM and ANQGSEA.

The gene calls are TRBV7-9 and TRBJ1-1, with D possibly being TRBD1 (5 bases). This CDR3 is built from 12 residues. Germline V gene lookup returns CDR1 SEHNR and CDR2 FQNEAQ (reference sequence). V was shortened by 9 bases and J by 7 bases, with 15 bases between the two germline ends. The CDR3: CASGLGLGEAFF. CDR3 nucleotide sequence: TGTGCCAGTGGATTGGGGCTTGGTGAAGCTTTCTTT.

V and J are TRBV28 and TRBJ2-3; 13 nucleotides line up with TRBD2. The CDR3 has 16 residues. Germline V lookup: CDR1 MDHEN, CDR2 SYDVKM. V trimming: 5 bases; J trimming: 4 bases; junction bases outside the gene matches: 6. CDR3 sequence: CASSRIGLAGADTQYF. In DNA form, the CDR3 reads TGTGCCAGCAGTCGAATCGGACTAGCGGGAGCAGATACGCAGTATTTT.

The V call is TRBV7-2, the J call TRBJ2-7; TRBD2 matches at 7 bases. The CDR3 is 14 residues long. Germline loops: CDR1 SGHTA, CDR2 FQGNSA. The J segment lost 1 base and the V segment lost 1 base, leaving 1 base of the junction unmatched. The CDR3 reads CASSLDGGSYEQYF. The CDR3 DNA reads TGTGCCAGCAGCTTAGACGGGGGGTCCTACGAGCAGTACTTC.

The CDR3 bases are TGTGCCAGCAGCTTGCCTGTTAACAATGAGCAGTTCTTC. Its translation is CASSLPVNNEQFF. This chain connects TRBV5-6 to TRBJ2-1; unclear D gene. Trimming shortened V by 1 base and J by 5 bases, and 7 bases separated the two germline ends. CDR1 is SGHDT and CDR2 is YYEEEE in the germline V gene. The CDR3 length is 13 residues.

V gene TRBV27 combines with J gene TRBJ2-1, with TRBD2 identical over 13 bases. This CDR3 is 14 amino acids long. CDR1 MNHEY and CDR2 SMNVEV come from the germline V gene (reference sequence). V was clipped by 6 bases and J by 9 bases; unmatched bases: 5. The CDR3 protein is CASSQGLAGTEQFF. In nucleotides, the CDR3 is TGTGCCAGCAGCCAGGGACTAGCGGGAACTGAGCAGTTCTTC.

This rearrangement joins TRBV5-1 to TRBJ2-3; 12 bases map to TRBD2. Germline V gene sequence: CDR1 SGHRS, CDR2 YFSETQ. V lost 1 base, J lost 2 bases, and 8 bases stayed unmatched. This CDR3 spans 18 amino acids. In nucleotides, the CDR3 is TGCGCCAGCAGCTTGTGGGGGTGGACTAGCGGGGCCACAGATACGCAGTATTTT. Its translation: CASSLWGWTSGATDTQYF.

This chain connects TRBV29-1 to TRBJ2-1; 7 nucleotides match TRBD2. This CDR3 contains 14 residues. Germline trimming cut 2 bases from V and 2 bases from J; bases unmatched to any gene: 3. The germline gives CDR1 SQVTM, CDR2 ANQGSEA. In DNA form, the CDR3 reads TGCAGCGTTGAACGGGAGGTTGCCTACAATGAGCAGTTCTTC. Translating gives CSVEREVAYNEQFF.

CDR3 sequence (DNA): TGTGCCAGCAGCCTAACACAGAATCAGCCCCAGCATTTT. Residues: CASSLTQNQPQHF. V and J are TRBV4-2 and TRBJ1-5, with D uncertain. The CDR3 sequence is 13 residues long. With 4 bases removed from V and 4 bases from J, the gap between germline ends came to 8 bases. Per germline, CDR1 LGHNA and CDR2 YNFKEQ.

This clone was counted once. The genes are TRBV5-1 and TRBJ2-1; 8 bases line up with TRBD1. V was pared by 4 bases and J by 0 bases, with 6 bases of the junction left unmatched. Germline V lookup: CDR1 SGHRS, CDR2 YFSETQ. CDR3 length: 16 residues. The CDR3 is CASSPGTGGSYNEQFF. The CDR3, as DNA: TGCGCCAGCAGCCCAGGGACAGGCGGCTCCTACAATGAGCAGTTCTTC.

The V call is TRBV7-9, the J call TRBJ1-2, with a tentative D call TRBD1 (5 bases). This CDR3 region has 15 residues. CDR1 SEHNR and CDR2 FQNEAQ come from the germline V gene (reference sequence). Trimming took 1 base from V and 4 from J, leaving 13 bases between them. Here the CDR3 reads CASSLDFTGGYGYTF. The CDR3 coding sequence is TGTGCCAGCAGCTTAGATTTTACAGGCGGCTATGGCTACACCTTC.

This clone was counted a single time. The chain uses TRBV7-2 and TRBJ2-2; 8 bases line up with TRBD1. CDR3 length equals 16 residues. V trimming: 5 bases; J trimming: 0 bases; junction bases outside the gene matches: 5. Germline loops: CDR1 SGHTA, CDR2 FQGNSA. CDR3 in amino acids: CASSQEDRANTGELFF. CDR3 DNA: TGTGCCAGCAGCCAAGAGGACAGGGCGAACACCGGGGAGCTGTTTTTT. Full variable domain (missing parts from reference TRBV7-2 and TRBJ2-2): GAGVSQSPSNKVTEKGKDVELRCDPISGHTALYWYRQSLGQGLEFLIYFQGNSAPDKSGLPSDRFSAERTGGSVSTLTIQRTQQEDSAVYLCASSQEDRANTGELFFGEGSRLTVL.

This CDR3 is CASSPLGQGSYEQYF. The CDR3 DNA reads TGTGCCAGCAGCCCACTTGGACAGGGCTCCTACGAGCAGTACTTC. The V gene is TRBV6-1, the J gene TRBJ2-7; 8 nucleotides line up with TRBD1. The CDR3 is made up of 15 amino acids. CDR1 MNHNS and CDR2 SASEGT come from the germline V gene. The J segment lost 0 bases and the V segment lost 6 bases, leaving 7 bases of the junction unmatched.

The chain carries TRBV28 and TRBJ1-2; D is unresolved. The ends were cut back, 4 bases at V and 4 bases at J, with 7 bases in the middle. This CDR3 is 12 amino acids long. Germline V gene lookup returns CDR1 MDHEN and CDR2 SYDVKM. CDR3 nucleotides: TGTGCCAGCAGTTCCTACCCCTATGGCTACACCTTC. This sequence encodes CASSSYPYGYTF.

The chain employs TRBV19 and TRBJ1-3; 7 bases are shared with TRBD1. The CDR3 has 16 residues. J gave up 4 bases and V 3 bases, and 9 bases lay outside the gene matches. Germline loops: CDR1 LNHDA, CDR2 SQIVND (reference sequence). CDR3 DNA: TGTGCCAGTAGTATGGACAGGACAATCGGAGGAAACACCATATATTTT. Encoded protein: CASSMDRTIGGNTIYF.

V and J are TRBV5-1 and TRBJ1-5; TRBD1 is a possible D gene (6 bases). Germline assignment: CDR1 SGHRS and CDR2 YFSETQ. V was cut by 5 bases and J by 1 base, with 10 bases left in between. CDR3 length: 14 amino acids. The CDR3 region is CASSQGTSNQPQHF. In nucleotides, the CDR3 is TGCGCCAGCAGTCAGGGGACGAGCAATCAGCCCCAGCATTTT.

V gene TRBV28 combines with J gene TRBJ2-1; 7 nucleotides match TRBD1. The CDR3 is 11 amino acids. Germline V gives CDR1 MDHEN, CDR2 SYDVKM. After removal of 8 bases from V and 9 bases from J, the junction contained 4 bases not matched to a gene. The CDR3 here is CASRQGGEQFF. For the CDR3, the DNA is TGTGCCAGCCGACAGGGCGGTGAGCAGTTCTTC.

The CDR3 loop reads CAISEGGAANEKLFF. The CDR3, as DNA: TGTGCCATCAGTGAGGGAGGGGCAGCTAATGAAAAACTGTTTTTT. This chain connects TRBV10-3 to TRBJ1-4, with D tentatively TRBD1 (5 bases). This CDR3 region has 15 residues. V was trimmed by 2 bases and J by 3 bases, leaving 10 bases between them. The germline V gene has CDR1 ENHRY and CDR2 SYGVKD.

J is TRBJ2-7 and V is TRBV5-1; TRBD2 aligns across 12 bases. Losses at the gene ends were 0 bases for V and 3 bases for J; bases not matched to a gene: 7. The germline CDR1 and CDR2 sequences are SGHRS and YFSETQ. The CDR3 consists of 17 residues. The CDR3 spells CASSLGLAGGPIYEQYF. CDR3 sequence (DNA): TGCGCCAGCAGCTTGGGGCTAGCGGGGGGGCCAATCTACGAGCAGTACTTC.

The gene calls are TRBV7-6 and TRBJ2-1; TRBD2 is a possible D gene (6 bases). V was cut by 1 base and J by 4 bases, with 14 bases left in between. CDR3 length equals 16 residues. CDR1 SGHVS and CDR2 FNYEAQ come from the germline V gene. In DNA form, the CDR3 reads TGTGCCAGCAGCTTAGGCGGGACTCCCCGTTACAATGAGCAGTTCTTC. Translating gives CASSLGGTPRYNEQFF. Combining the CDR3 with reference TRBV7-6 and TRBJ2-1 gives the whole variable domain GAGVSQSPRYKVTKRGQDVALRCDPISGHVSLYWYRQALGQGPEFLTYFNYEAQQDKSGLPNDRFSAERPEGSISTLTIQRTEQRDSAMYRCASSLGGTPRYNEQFFGPGTRLTVL.

The V call is TRBV5-1, the J call TRBJ2-6; 11 bases line up with TRBD2. The CDR3 extends over 18 amino acids. Germline values: CDR1 SGHRS, CDR2 YFSETQ. V trimming: 2 bases; J trimming: 0 bases; junction bases outside the gene matches: 4. The CDR3 coding sequence is TGCGCCAGCAGCTTCCTAGCGGGGGGTGTCTCTGGGGCCAACGTCCTGACTTTC. It translates to CASSFLAGGVSGANVLTF.

The J gene is TRBJ2-5, the V gene TRBV2; 8 nucleotides match TRBD1. Trimming took 4 bases from V and 1 from J; bases not matched to a gene: 5. CDR3 length: 15 amino acids. Germline-derived CDR1 and CDR2 are SNHLY and FYNNEI. CDR3 DNA: TGTGCCAGCAGTGGAGACAGGGGTATCCAAGAGACCCAGTACTTC. It specifies CASSGDRGIQETQYF.

The V gene is TRBV19, the J gene TRBJ2-1; 7 nucleotides agree with TRBD1. This CDR3 spans 15 amino acids. Germline CDR1 LNHDA, CDR2 SQIVND (reference sequence). V shed 5 bases, J shed 7 bases, and the junction held 11 bases outside the gene matches. The CDR3: CASSLDRVGANEQFF. For the CDR3, the DNA is TGTGCCAGTAGTCTCGACAGGGTGGGCGCGAATGAGCAGTTCTTC.

Concerning this clone: Other DNA sequences in the sample encode the same CDR3. This chain uses TRBV11-3 with TRBJ1-2; D remains unclear. Germline V gene data show CDR1 as SGHNT and CDR2 as YENEEA. This CDR3 region has 16 residues. V was clipped by 0 bases and J by 1 base, with 12 bases between them. The CDR3 region has the DNA TGTGCCAGCAGCTTAGATAGCGGTTGGGGTAACTATGGCTACACCTTC. It translates to CASSLDSGWGNYGYTF.